Each of the 16 T cell receptor beta chains below was sequenced from the same sample in a study of OX40 agonist ivuxolimab in advanced cancers. Sequenced by immunoSEQ multiplex PCR; TCRdb stores in-frame clones only, minus some. There are over 100,000 clones in the sample; 80% to 90% occur only once, and around 0.53% lies in the top ten. Sequences were derived from CD4+ or CD8+ T cells sorted from blood, sampled in a trial of the OX40 agonist ivuxolimab. The receptors here all came from an adult with an advanced solid tumor such as melanoma, head and neck, liver or kidney cancer.

This chain joins TRBV30 and TRBJ1-1; TRBD1 might be the D (6 bases). V gave up 8 bases and J gave up 0 bases, with 7 bases separating them. Germline CDR1 reads GTSNPN; CDR2 reads SVGIG (reference sequence). The CDR3 sequence is 11 residues long. The CDR3 nucleotides are TGTGCCGGGGACATGAACACTGAAGCTTTCTTT. Its translation: CAGDMNTEAFF.

This chain connects TRBV10-3 to TRBJ2-3; D is perhaps TRBD1 (7 bases). Trimming left V 10 bases short and J 3 bases short, with 20 bases between. The CDR3 has 15 residues. Per the germline V gene, CDR1 is ENHRY and CDR2 is SYGVKD. CDR3 nucleotides: TGTGCCAGCATAGGGAGCAGGGGGGCGACAGATACGCAGTATTTT. Protein: CASIGSRGATDTQYF.

The rearrangement uses TRBV7-2 and TRBJ1-2, with 11 positions matching TRBD1. The CDR3 length is 15 residues. V lost 2 bases to trimming and J lost 3 bases; unmatched junction nucleotides: 2. Looked up from germline, CDR1 is SGHTA and CDR2 is FQGNSA. For the CDR3, the DNA is TGTGCCAGCAGCTTAAGGACAGGGGGCGACTATGGCTACACCTTC. Translation: CASSLRTGGDYGYTF.

This rearrangement joins TRBV11-1 to TRBJ2-5; D is undetermined. The V gene lost 1 base and the J gene lost 1 base, with 7 bases spanning the gap. Per germline, CDR1 SGHAT and CDR2 FQDESV (reference sequence). The length of the CDR3 is 14 residues. CDR3 nucleotide sequence: TGTGCCAGCAGCTTAGGGCTCAGCCAAGAGACCCAGTACTTC. Translation: CASSLGLSQETQYF.

The CDR3: CASSPGGRGGSSGNTIYF. The CDR3 bases are TGTGCCAGCAGCCCGGGGGGACGAGGAGGGAGCTCTGGAAACACCATATATTTT. The chain links TRBV5-5 to TRBJ1-3; the D gene is possibly TRBD1 (5 bases). Germline loops: CDR1 SGHKS, CDR2 YYEKEE (reference sequence). The CDR3 sequence is 18 residues long. Trimming took off 4 bases at V and 0 bases at J, with 20 bases between the two ends.

The chain recombines TRBV9 with TRBJ1-1, with 7 bases lining up with TRBD1. Unmatched junction bases numbered 6, after V lost 3 bases and J lost 7 bases. Germline V lookup: CDR1 SGDLS, CDR2 YYNGEE. The CDR3 extends over 13 amino acids. CDR3 coding DNA: TGTGCCAGCAGCGGCGACAGGGTGGTTGAAGCTTTCTTT. Its translation: CASSGDRVVEAFF.

CDR3 bases: TGTGCCTGGAGCCGGGAGGCTAGCAATCAGCCCCAGCATTTT. Protein product: CAWSREASNQPQHF. The V call is TRBV30, the J call TRBJ1-5; D not resolved. The germline V gene has CDR1 GTSNPN and CDR2 SVGIG (reference sequence). V dropped 3 bases and J dropped 0 bases, with 9 bases sitting between them. This CDR3 comprises 14 residues.

The rearrangement links TRBV5-1 to TRBJ1-3; 8 nucleotides line up with TRBD1. CDR3 length: 17 residues. Germline V gives CDR1 SGHRS, CDR2 YFSETQ. The V gene end was trimmed by 2 bases and the J gene end by 0 bases; junction bases not matched to a gene: 7. The CDR3 DNA sequence: TGCGCCAGCAGCTTCTGGGACAGGAAGAGCTCTGGAAACACCATATATTTT. Translating gives CASSFWDRKSSGNTIYF.

The chain couples TRBV2 to TRBJ2-1; possibly TRBD1 for D (6 bases). V lost 0 bases and J 0 bases, leaving 21 bases between the germline ends. In germline, CDR1 is SNHLY, CDR2 FYNNEI. There are 20 residues in the CDR3. CDR3 sequence: CASSEALNRRTAFSYNEQFF. CDR3 nucleotides: TGTGCCAGCAGTGAAGCACTTAACCGCCGGACAGCTTTCTCCTACAATGAGCAGTTCTTC.

This chain links TRBV5-5 with TRBJ1-2; maybe TRBD1 (6 bases). This CDR3 comprises 15 residues. CDR1 SGHKS and CDR2 YYEKEE come from the germline V gene (reference sequence). The V end lost 1 base, the J end lost 7 bases, and 17 bases lay between the germline ends. The CDR3 DNA is TGTGCCAGCAGCTTGTCAGAACAGGGCGGGATTGGCTACACCTTC. As protein: CASSLSEQGGIGYTF.

The chain has TRBV5-4 and TRBJ2-5, with 8 bases aligning to TRBD1. With V trimmed by 4 bases and J by 4 bases, 3 bases remained unmatched. This CDR3 spans 13 amino acids. CDR1 and CDR2 (germline): SGHNT, YYREEE (reference sequence). CDR3 sequence: CASSRDRSETQYF. The CDR3 bases are TGTGCCAGCAGCCGGGACAGGTCAGAGACCCAGTACTTC.

The V call is TRBV19, the J call TRBJ1-1; 9 bases match TRBD1. This CDR3 region has 14 residues. Germline CDR1 reads LNHDA; CDR2 reads SQIVND (reference sequence). V shed 7 bases and J 4 bases; nucleotides not matched to a gene: 7. The CDR3 region has the DNA TGTGCCAGTACGGGGGACAGGGTCGTCACTGAAGCTTTCTTT. It translates to CASTGDRVVTEAFF.

The chain employs TRBV6-5 and TRBJ2-1; 10 nucleotides agree with TRBD1. This CDR3 has 15 amino acids. Germline CDR1 and CDR2: MNHEY and SVGAGI. V lost 2 bases to trimming and J lost 5 bases; unmatched junction nucleotides: 3. The CDR3 nucleotides read TGTGCCAGCAGTTACGGGACAGGGGCCAACAATGAGCAGTTCTTC. Its protein is CASSYGTGANNEQFF.

The chain combines TRBV7-2 with TRBJ2-3; TRBD2 is a possible D gene (7 bases). The germline V and J ends were trimmed by 1 base and 7 bases, with 18 bases remaining between them. CDR3 length: 16 amino acids. Germline CDR1 and CDR2: SGHTA and FQGNSA. This CDR3 is CASSLDRGGPPNTQYF. The CDR3 nucleotides read TGTGCCAGCAGCTTAGATCGCGGGGGCCCGCCCAATACGCAGTATTTT.

The chain employs TRBV11-2 and TRBJ1-4, with 10 positions matching TRBD1. CDR1 SGHAT and CDR2 FQNNGV come from the germline V gene. The CDR3 spans 15 residues. The V gene end was trimmed by 1 base and the J gene end by 7 bases; junction bases not matched to a gene: 3. CDR3 nucleotides: TGTGCCAGCAGCTTAGGGACAGGGGGGGGTGAAAAACTGTTTTTT. Translating it yields CASSLGTGGGEKLFF. Supplemented by reference TRBV11-2 and TRBJ1-4, the full variable domain reads EAGVAQSPRYKIIEKRQSVAFWCNPISGHATLYWYQQILGQGPKLLIQFQNNGVVDDSQLPKDRFSAERLKGVDSTLKIQPAKLEDSAVYLCASSLGTGGGEKLFFGSGTQLSVL.

This chain links TRBV7-2 with TRBJ1-5; D is undetermined. Germline values: CDR1 SGHTA, CDR2 FQGNSA. Trimming took 1 base from V and 6 from J, leaving 7 bases between them. CDR3 length: 13 amino acids. The CDR3 reads CASSLDRGQPQHF. The CDR3 DNA reads as TGTGCCAGCAGCTTAGATCGAGGTCAGCCCCAGCATTTT. Variable domain in full (rest from reference TRBV7-2 and TRBJ1-5): GAGVSQSPSNKVTEKGKDVELRCDPISGHTALYWYRQSLGQGLEFLIYFQGNSAPDKSGLPSDRFSAERTGGSVSTLTIQRTQQEDSAVYLCASSLDRGQPQHFGDGTRLSIL.